A single sample gave rise to the 22 T cell receptor beta chains below, sequenced in a study of control samples from healthy donors and cancer patients. Clones were read by immunoSEQ multiplex PCR, and TCRdb kept only the in-frame ones, dropping some. Found here are some 120,000 clones, around 94% of them singletons; the top ten hold about 0.6%. Material: PBMCs. The source is an elderly man with head and neck cancer.

This sequence joins TRBV27 and TRBJ1-5, with no clear D. Germline V CDR1 and CDR2: MNHEY, SMNVEV (reference sequence). Trimming removed 5 bases at V and 0 bases at J, with 14 bases between. The CDR3 covers 16 residues. CDR3 protein: CASSTGSGYSNQPQHF. Written as DNA, the CDR3 is TGTGCCAGCAGTACGGGGTCGGGCTATAGCAATCAGCCCCAGCATTTT.

The chain joins TRBV3-1 (or the pseudogene TRBV3-2) to TRBJ2-1; 10 bases fit TRBD2. The length of the CDR3 is 17 residues. Germline V lookup: CDR1 LGHDT, CDR2 YNNKEL (reference sequence). After removal of 0 bases from V and 4 bases from J, the junction contained 6 bases not matched to a gene. The CDR3 sequence: CASSQEVGLAVYNEQFF. The CDR3 bases are TGTGCCAGCAGCCAAGAGGTTGGACTAGCGGTTTACAATGAGCAGTTCTTC.

The chain uses TRBV9 and TRBJ1-3; TRBD1 might be the D (6 bases). CDR3 size: 15 residues. The ends were cut back, 4 bases at V and 4 bases at J, with 15 bases in the middle. Germline V gene lookup returns CDR1 SGDLS and CDR2 YYNGEE. CDR3 amino acids: CASSPGASWGNTIYF. The CDR3 coding sequence is TGTGCCAGCAGCCCAGGGGCAAGTTGGGGAAACACCATATATTTT.

In its sample, this clone was seen a few times. This rearrangement joins TRBV7-6 to TRBJ2-7, with TRBD1 matching 10 bases. The CDR3 loop spans 18 amino acids. Trimming at V came to 0 bases and at J to 2 bases, leaving 10 bases not matched to a gene. Germline lookup yields CDR1 SGHVS and CDR2 FNYEAQ. The CDR3, as DNA: TGTGCCAGCAGCTTAGCTAGGACAGGGGGGGCGGACACCTACGAGCAGTACTTC. Residues: CASSLARTGGADTYEQYF.

The chain combines TRBV12-5 with TRBJ2-5; either TRBD1 or TRBD2 may fit D (5 bases each). The CDR3 spans 13 residues. CDR1 LGHNT and CDR2 FRNRAP come from the germline V gene. V dropped 4 bases and J dropped 3 bases, with 9 bases sitting between them. CDR3 in DNA: TGTGCTAGTGGTTGGGGGAGAAAAGAGACCCAGTACTTC. Amino acids: CASGWGRKETQYF.

The CDR3, as DNA: TGTGCCAGCAGCGTAGGGGACATAGCTAACTATGGCTACACCTTC. It encodes CASSVGDIANYGYTF. This chain uses TRBV9 with TRBJ1-2; TRBD1 is a possible D gene (6 bases). The germline gives CDR1 SGDLS, CDR2 YYNGEE. Trimming left V 0 bases short and J 0 bases short, with 9 bases between. The CDR3 is 15 amino acids.

The V call is TRBV3-1 (or the pseudogene TRBV3-2), the J call TRBJ1-5; D perhaps matches TRBD1 (6 bases). The CDR3 totals 14 residues. Deletions cut 4 bases from V and 1 base from J, with 8 bases between. Looked up from germline, CDR1 is LGHDT and CDR2 is YNNKEL (reference sequence). CDR3 DNA sequence: TGTGCCAGCAGCCGGACAGTCAGCAATCAGCCCCAGCATTTT. It yields the protein CASSRTVSNQPQHF.

The genes are TRBV5-1 and TRBJ1-6; TRBD1 is a possible D gene (5 bases). Trimming pared 0 bases from V and 1 base from J, leaving 20 bases between. Germline V gene data show CDR1 as SGHRS and CDR2 as YFSETQ. The CDR3 spans 20 residues. The CDR3 sequence: CASSLGFRTGDLSYNSPLHF. The CDR3 DNA reads TGCGCCAGCAGCTTGGGGTTTCGTACCGGGGACCTGTCCTATAATTCACCCCTCCACTTT.

The V call is TRBV9, the J call TRBJ1-2, with D hard to call. V dropped 0 bases and J dropped 0 bases, with 6 bases sitting between them. Per the germline V gene, CDR1 is SGDLS and CDR2 is YYNGEE. The CDR3 consists of 14 residues. CDR3: CASSVDQPNYGYTF. Here the CDR3 DNA reads TGTGCCAGCAGCGTAGATCAGCCTAACTATGGCTACACCTTC.

CDR3 bases: TGTGCCAGTAGAACCCAGGGGGCGAGGGACACTGAAGCTTTCTTT. The encoded protein is CASRTQGARDTEAFF. The chain combines TRBV19 with TRBJ1-1, with TRBD1 matching 8 bases. Germline assignment: CDR1 LNHDA and CDR2 SQIVND (reference sequence). There are 15 residues in the CDR3. The V and J ends lost 6 bases and 3 bases, in that order; junction bases with no gene match: 9.

This clone was seen more than once but under ten times. The J gene is TRBJ2-3, the V gene TRBV5-1; D gene unclear. Germline CDR1 and CDR2: SGHRS and YFSETQ. The CDR3 length is 14 residues. Trimming cost V 0 bases and J 6 bases, with 11 bases left between them. CDR3 protein: CASSLAGTRDTQYF. The CDR3 DNA sequence: TGCGCCAGCAGCTTGGCCGGTACCCGCGATACGCAGTATTTT.

The V call is TRBV9, the J call TRBJ2-7, with D possibly being TRBD1 or TRBD2 (5 bases each). From germline, CDR1 is SGDLS and CDR2 YYNGEE. Trimming took 4 bases from V and 3 from J, leaving 14 bases between them. This CDR3 has 14 residues. CDR3 nucleotides: TGTGCCAGCAGCAGAGGGGCTGGACGCTACGAGCAGTACTTC. Protein: CASSRGAGRYEQYF. Full variable domain (rest looked up from reference TRBV9 and TRBJ2-7): DSGVTQTPKHLITATGQRVTLRCSPRSGDLSVYWYQQSLDQGLQFLIQYYNGEERAKGNILERFSAQQFPDLHSELNLSSLELGDSALYFCASSRGAGRYEQYFGPGTRLTVT.

This chain connects TRBV12-3 or TRBV12-4 to TRBJ1-1; no reliable D call. The CDR3 is made up of 13 amino acids. The V end was cut by 10 bases, the J end by 1 base, with 13 bases between. For the CDR3, the DNA is TGTGCCACCAATTCCCGGGAGAACACTGAAGCTTTCTTT. Encoded protein: CATNSRENTEAFF.

This clone was seen once. V gene TRBV18 combines with J gene TRBJ2-1; 13 nucleotides line up with TRBD2. This CDR3 comprises 18 residues. Germline-derived CDR1 and CDR2 are KGHSH and LQKENI. After removal of 4 bases from V and 0 bases from J, the junction contained 6 bases not matched to a gene. The CDR3 region is CASSHRLAGGSSYNEQFF. In DNA form, the CDR3 reads TGTGCCAGCTCACATAGACTAGCGGGGGGTAGCTCCTACAATGAGCAGTTCTTC.

The CDR3, as DNA: TGTGCCAGCAGTGAACTCCCAGGGAACACTGAAGCTTTCTTT. It specifies CASSELPGNTEAFF. The chain recombines TRBV6-1 with TRBJ1-1, with D unclear. V lost 2 bases, J lost 1 base, and 8 bases lay in between. In germline, CDR1 is MNHNS, CDR2 SASEGT. The CDR3 sequence is 14 residues long.

This clone was detected only a few times. This chain connects TRBV11-3 to TRBJ2-2, with 9 bases that match TRBD1. V was pared by 1 base and J by 2 bases, with 5 bases of the junction left unmatched. The CDR3 is made up of 17 amino acids. In germline, CDR1 is SGHNT, CDR2 YENEEA. In DNA form, the CDR3 reads TGTGCCAGCAGCTTAGTTTTCACAGGGGGCAACACCGGGGAGCTGTTTTTT. Its protein is CASSLVFTGGNTGELFF.

CDR3 DNA: TGCGCCAGCAGCTCAGGGCCCACCGGGGAGCTGTTTTTT. The encoded protein is CASSSGPTGELFF. J is TRBJ2-2 and V is TRBV5-1; D is possibly TRBD1 (5 bases). Between the trimmed V and J ends, which lost 3 bases and 4 bases, there was a span of 7 bases. The CDR3 loop spans 13 amino acids. Germline-derived CDR1 and CDR2 are SGHRS and YFSETQ.

The chain carries TRBV30 and TRBJ1-3; D unclear. The CDR3 has 15 residues. CDR1 and CDR2 from the germline V gene are GTSNPN and SVGIG (reference sequence). The germline V and J ends were trimmed by 0 bases and 4 bases, with 13 bases remaining between them. Written as DNA, the CDR3 is TGTGCCTGGAGTGTTTCAGGCGTTGGGGGAAACACCATATATTTT. Translation gives CAWSVSGVGGNTIYF.

The genes are TRBV24-1 and TRBJ2-3; 9 positions match TRBD2. Per the germline V gene, CDR1 is KGHDR and CDR2 is SFDVKD. CDR3 size: 15 residues. V shed 5 bases and J 4 bases; nucleotides not matched to a gene: 6. In nucleotides, the CDR3 is TGTGCCACCAGTGGGGGCGGGGGGGTAGCAGATACGCAGTATTTT. It codes for CATSGGGGVADTQYF.

The chain has TRBV29-1 and TRBJ2-7; TRBD2 matches 8 bases. Germline V gene lookup returns CDR1 SQVTM and CDR2 ANQGSEA. The CDR3 loop spans 14 amino acids. V was pared by 4 bases and J by 2 bases, with 7 bases of the junction left unmatched. CDR3 sequence reads: CSVGTSLIAYEQYF. As DNA, the CDR3 is TGCAGCGTTGGGACTAGCTTGATTGCCTACGAGCAGTACTTC.

The rearrangement joins TRBV19 to TRBJ1-1, with 10 positions matching TRBD1. Trimming removed 6 bases from V and 2 bases from J; junction bases left unmatched: 3. Germline V gives CDR1 LNHDA, CDR2 SQIVND (reference sequence). The CDR3 covers 14 residues. The CDR3 region has the DNA TGTGCCAGTAGCAGACAGGGGGCTAACACTGAAGCTTTCTTT. This gives the protein CASSRQGANTEAFF.

In nucleotides, the CDR3 is TGTGCCACCAGCAGCCGGGGAGGGGGAAAACTGTTTTTT. This gives the protein CATSSRGGGKLFF. The rearrangement links TRBV15 to TRBJ1-4, with D perhaps matching TRBD1 (6 bases). V lost 3 bases and J 10 bases, leaving 12 bases between the germline ends. In germline, CDR1 is LNHNV, CDR2 YYDKDF (reference sequence). The CDR3 contains 13 residues.